This entry concerns a single T cell receptor beta chain. The data belong to a study of blood T cell repertoires in COVID-19. Study context: Acute and convalescent COVID-19 specimens originated in the United States, Italy and Spain. In each case, the material was cDNA or gDNA derived from T cells, B-cell-depleted T cells, or PBMCs.

Per the original data handling: Reference gene primer amplification in the assay estimated nucleated cell counts. This table comes from immunoSEQ multiplex PCR, and its TCRdb copy is limited to in-frame clones, with some not included. V, J and clone size are those of that table, while D and trimming were read from the DNA. This table holds 110,000 or so clones, over 65% found once. The germline gives CDR1 MNHEY, CDR2 SVGEGT. Trimming cost V 6 bases and J 5 bases, with 5 bases left between them. This CDR3 is 11 amino acids long. This rearrangement joins TRBV6-2 or TRBV6-3 to TRBJ2-1; no clear D. The sequence was collected from a woman between 40 and 50 years old with acute or convalescent COVID-19. The source material was peripheral blood. This CDR3 is CASSLNNEQFF. The CDR3 bases are TGTGCCAGCAGCCTAAACAATGAGCAGTTCTTC.